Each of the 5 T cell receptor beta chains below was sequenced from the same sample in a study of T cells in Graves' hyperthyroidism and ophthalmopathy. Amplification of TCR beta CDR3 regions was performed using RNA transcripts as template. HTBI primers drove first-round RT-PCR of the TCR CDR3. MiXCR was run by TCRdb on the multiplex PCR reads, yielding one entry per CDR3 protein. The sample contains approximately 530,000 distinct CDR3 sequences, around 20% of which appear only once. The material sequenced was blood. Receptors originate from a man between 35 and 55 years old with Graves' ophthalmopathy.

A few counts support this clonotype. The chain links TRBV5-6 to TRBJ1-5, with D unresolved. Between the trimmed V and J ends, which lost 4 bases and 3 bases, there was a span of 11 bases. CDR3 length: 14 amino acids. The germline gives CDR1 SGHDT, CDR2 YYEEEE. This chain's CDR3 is CASSAGQANQPQHF. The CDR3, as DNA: TGTGCCAGCAGCGCCGGGCAGGCCAATCAGCCCCAGCATTTT.

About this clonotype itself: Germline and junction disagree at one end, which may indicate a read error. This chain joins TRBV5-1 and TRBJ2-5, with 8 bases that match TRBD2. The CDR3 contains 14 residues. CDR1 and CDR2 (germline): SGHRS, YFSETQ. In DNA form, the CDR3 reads TGCGCCAGCAGCCCCCAACCCGGGGGGGAGACCCAGCACTTC. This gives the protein CASSPQPGGETQHF.

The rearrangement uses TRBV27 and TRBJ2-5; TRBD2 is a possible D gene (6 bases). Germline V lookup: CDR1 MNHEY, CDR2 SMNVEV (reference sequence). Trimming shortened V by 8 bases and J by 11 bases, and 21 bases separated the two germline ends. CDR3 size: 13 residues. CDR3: CASRPVEGMGQYF. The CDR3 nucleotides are TGTGCCAGCCGCCCCGTGGAGGGAATGGGTCAGTACTTC.

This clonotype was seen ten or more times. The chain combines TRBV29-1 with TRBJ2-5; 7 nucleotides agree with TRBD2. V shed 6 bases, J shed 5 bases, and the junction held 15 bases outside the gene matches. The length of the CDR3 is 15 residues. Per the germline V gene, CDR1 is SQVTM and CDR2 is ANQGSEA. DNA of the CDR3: TGCAGCGTGATCCCCGGGACTTCAGCGGGGGAGACCCAGTACTTC. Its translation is CSVIPGTSAGETQYF.

The CDR3 reads CRATLPDTEAFF. The CDR3 DNA follows: TGCAGGGCCACACTACCCGACACTGAAGCTTTCTTT. The chain has TRBV20-1 and TRBJ1-1; no reliable D call. The CDR3 covers 12 residues. CDR1 and CDR2 (germline): DFQATT, SNEGSKA (reference sequence).